The sequence of this T cell receptor beta chain was determined in a study of beta chain features in type 1 diabetes. The sample holds a few counts of this clone. No antigen is known for it. V gave up 3 bases and J gave up 1 base; unmatched junction bases: 7. CDR3 length equals 17 residues. Germline V lookup: CDR1 SGHNT, CDR2 YYREEE (reference sequence). General study findings and limits: PCR, the amplification step, might favor shorter templates, equally in patients and controls.

Since all of the isolated RNA was reverse transcribed, expressed TCRB transcripts were what got sequenced. For naive, central memory and regulatory T cell samples, reads averaged roughly 4 million. Produced via immunoSEQ multiplex PCR; TCRdb's table is partial and in-frame only. The sample contains 970,000 or so clones, 17% of which appear only once. Sequenced input: naive CD4+ T cells from blood. The TCR was taken from a woman aged 18-30 years in good health. The chain joins TRBV5-4 to TRBJ2-3; 11 bases fit TRBD2. The CDR3 reads CASSSAPGLAGTDTQYF. For the CDR3, the DNA is TGTGCCAGCAGCTCGGCTCCGGGACTAGCGGGCACAGATACGCAGTATTTT.